This entry lists 22 T cell receptor beta chains sequenced from one sample in a study of T cell responses to AZD1222 COVID-19 vaccine. The method was immunoSEQ multiplex PCR; TCRdb's version includes in-frame clones alone and lacks a portion of them. The data contain roughly 70,000 clones, about nine tenths of them seen just once; the ten biggest clones take up about 5.7%. Sequences were derived from peripheral blood, sampled 28 days after the second dose of the MenACWY control vaccine. These receptors were taken from an adult who received the MenACWY meningococcal vaccine as a control.

The chain combines TRBV14 with TRBJ1-1; no clear D. Trimming pared 7 bases from V and 0 bases from J, leaving 9 bases between. Germline V lookup: CDR1 SGHDN, CDR2 FVKESK. There are 13 residues in the CDR3. In DNA, the CDR3 is TGTGCCAGCAACGCCGGCCTGAACACTGAAGCTTTCTTT. Its translation is CASNAGLNTEAFF.

The chain employs TRBV6-5 and TRBJ2-1, with 9 bases fitting TRBD2. The germline V gene has CDR1 MNHEY and CDR2 SVGAGI. The CDR3 runs to 13 residues. The ends lost 10 bases at V and 4 bases at J; junction bases unmatched: 5. For the CDR3, the DNA is TGTGCCACGGGGACTAGCCTTTACAATGAGCAGTTCTTC. This gives the protein CATGTSLYNEQFF.

The chain is built from TRBV7-2 and TRBJ2-7, with D unresolved. CDR3 length: 15 amino acids. V was pared by 7 bases and J by 6 bases, with 22 bases between. Germline CDR1 SGHTA, CDR2 FQGNSA. The CDR3 sequence is CASNSKGPTSPEQYF. CDR3 DNA: TGTGCCAGCAACTCGAAAGGACCCACCTCCCCCGAGCAGTACTTC.

The chain recombines TRBV7-9 with TRBJ1-6; TRBD1 agrees at 10 bases. J was trimmed by 8 bases and V by 9 bases; bases with no gene match: 1. The CDR3 has 12 amino acids. Germline values: CDR1 SEHNR, CDR2 FQNEAQ (reference sequence). The CDR3 here is CASGQGDSPLHF. The DNA of the CDR3 is TGTGCCAGTGGACAGGGGGATTCACCCCTCCACTTT.

The chain uses TRBV5-4 and TRBJ2-3, with 8 nucleotides matching TRBD1. The CDR3 sequence is 14 residues long. The V segment lost 4 bases and the J segment 4 bases; nucleotides outside the gene matches: 5. CDR1 is SGHNT, CDR2 YYREEE, per germline (reference sequence). CDR3 residues: CASSNQGAADTQYF. DNA for the CDR3: TGTGCCAGCAGCAACCAGGGGGCTGCAGATACGCAGTATTTT.

The chain joins TRBV7-9 to TRBJ1-4; D perhaps matches TRBD1 (6 bases). The ends were cut back, 1 base at V and 3 bases at J, with 9 bases in the middle. The CDR3 consists of 15 residues. The germline V gene encodes CDR1 SEHNR and CDR2 FQNEAQ (reference sequence). The CDR3 DNA sequence: TGTGCCAGCAGCTTAGGAGGGGGAGCTAATGAAAAACTGTTTTTT. Translation: CASSLGGGANEKLFF. Drawing the rest from reference TRBV7-9 and TRBJ1-4, the complete variable domain is DTGVSQNPRHKITKRGQNVTFRCDPISEHNRLYWYRQTLGQGPEFLTYFQNEAQLEKSRLLSDRFSAERPKGSFSTLEIQRTEQGDSAMYLCASSLGGGANEKLFFGSGTQLSVL.

The J gene is TRBJ2-7, the V gene TRBV4-1; 8 nucleotides align to TRBD2. Trimming cost V 1 base and J 5 bases; bases outside gene matches: 10. The length of the CDR3 is 16 residues. The germline V gene has CDR1 MGHRA and CDR2 YSYEKL. The CDR3 is CASSQGGSGSRNEQYF. The DNA for the CDR3 is TGCGCCAGCAGCCAAGGCGGAAGCGGGAGTCGAAACGAGCAGTACTTC.

V gene TRBV7-9 combines with J gene TRBJ1-1; D ambiguous. The CDR3 is 13 residues long. The V end lost 1 base, the J end lost 4 bases, and 7 bases lay between the germline ends. CDR1 and CDR2 (germline): SEHNR, FQNEAQ (reference sequence). The CDR3 sequence is CASSLDTGTEAFF. The CDR3 DNA sequence: TGTGCCAGCAGCTTAGATACGGGCACTGAAGCTTTCTTT. Full variable domain (missing parts from reference TRBV7-9 and TRBJ1-1): DTGVSQNPRHKITKRGQNVTFRCDPISEHNRLYWYRQTLGQGPEFLTYFQNEAQLEKSRLLSDRFSAERPKGSFSTLEIQRTEQGDSAMYLCASSLDTGTEAFFGQGTRLTVV.

The chain has TRBV7-9 and TRBJ1-2, with a weak D call TRBD1 (5 bases). The length of the CDR3 is 18 residues. Deletions cut 1 base from V and 8 bases from J, with 26 bases between. The germline CDR1 and CDR2 sequences are SEHNR and FQNEAQ (reference sequence). CDR3 amino acids: CASSLVGRRPGTLQGYTF. The CDR3 DNA sequence: TGTGCCAGCAGCTTAGTCGGTCGAAGACCCGGGACCTTGCAGGGCTACACCTTC.

The chain carries TRBV5-1 and TRBJ1-1, with D perhaps matching TRBD1 (6 bases). CDR1 SGHRS and CDR2 YFSETQ come from the germline V gene. V lost 4 bases and J 4 bases, leaving 17 bases between the germline ends. CDR3 length: 15 amino acids. The CDR3 reads CASSRSLGGPTEAFF. The CDR3 DNA sequence: TGCGCCAGCAGCCGAAGCCTTGGGGGGCCCACTGAAGCTTTCTTT.

The chain couples TRBV10-3 to TRBJ2-3; 15 bases are a match to TRBD2. The CDR3 covers 16 residues. V shed 7 bases, J shed 7 bases, and the junction held 9 bases outside the gene matches. Germline-derived CDR1 and CDR2 are ENHRY and SYGVKD. The CDR3 is CAITPGLAGGLNTQYF. The CDR3 DNA reads TGTGCCATCACCCCAGGACTAGCGGGAGGGTTGAATACGCAGTATTTT.

The chain couples TRBV19 to TRBJ2-1; 10 nucleotides match TRBD2. V dropped 3 bases and J dropped 6; count of bases not matched to a gene: 2. The CDR3 sequence is 14 residues long. Looked up from germline, CDR1 is LNHDA and CDR2 is SQIVND (reference sequence). CDR3 sequence (DNA): TGTGCCAGTAGTATGACTAGCGGGCTCAATGAGCAGTTCTTC. Protein: CASSMTSGLNEQFF.

Note on this clone: Additional DNA sequences in this sample encode the identical CDR3. The rearrangement uses TRBV6-5 and TRBJ2-7, with D possibly TRBD1 on 5 matching bases. The CDR3 covers 15 residues. Per the germline V gene, CDR1 is MNHEY and CDR2 is SVGAGI. V was clipped by 0 bases and J by 2 bases, with 11 bases between them. The CDR3 DNA follows: TGTGCCAGCAGTTACTCCTTAGACAGCGCCTACGAGCAGTACTTC. Translated, it gives CASSYSLDSAYEQYF.

CDR3 DNA: TGTGCCAGTAGTAAACGGGAGAATCAGCCCCAGCATTTT. It is translated as CASSKRENQPQHF. The chain combines TRBV19 with TRBJ1-5; no reliable D call. The CDR3 covers 13 residues. CDR1 LNHDA and CDR2 SQIVND come from the germline V gene (reference sequence). Trimming took off 4 bases at V and 4 bases at J, with 8 bases between the two ends. The entire variable domain, with the rest obtained from reference TRBV19 and TRBJ1-5, is as follows: DGGITQSPKYLFRKEGQNVTLSCEQNLNHDAMYWYRQDPGQGLRLIYYSQIVNDFQKGDIAEGYSVSREKKESFPLTVTSAQKNPTAFYLCASSKRENQPQHFGDGTRLSIL.

The rearrangement links TRBV19 to TRBJ1-1, with D tentatively TRBD1 (5 bases). The CDR3 spans 12 residues. Per germline, CDR1 LNHDA and CDR2 SQIVND (reference sequence). Trimming cost V 9 bases and J 4 bases, with 12 bases left between them. CDR3 DNA sequence: TGTGCCAGCACCGGGGGAATCACTGAAGCTTTCTTT. Residues: CASTGGITEAFF.

The chain uses TRBV7-2 and TRBJ2-5; 12 nucleotides line up with TRBD2. V shed 1 base, J shed 2 bases, and the junction held 8 bases outside the gene matches. The CDR3 is 18 residues long. Germline loops: CDR1 SGHTA, CDR2 FQGNSA. The CDR3, as DNA: TGTGCCAGCAGCTTAGAGCCCGGACTAGCGGGATGGCAAGAGACCCAGTACTTC. It encodes CASSLEPGLAGWQETQYF.

The CDR3 coding sequence is TGTGCCAGCACCCCGGGTCAAGGAGGGGCTGACACTGAAGCTTTCTTT. As protein: CASTPGQGGADTEAFF. The V call is TRBV11-2, the J call TRBJ1-1, with a tentative D call TRBD1 (5 bases). The germline CDR1 and CDR2 sequences are SGHAT and FQNNGV. Trimming left V 7 bases short and J 3 bases short, with 21 bases between. CDR3 length: 16 residues. The whole variable domain, remainder taken from reference TRBV11-2 and TRBJ1-1, is EAGVAQSPRYKIIEKRQSVAFWCNPISGHATLYWYQQILGQGPKLLIQFQNNGVVDDSQLPKDRFSAERLKGVDSTLKIQPAKLEDSAVYLCASTPGQGGADTEAFFGQGTRLTVV.

The genes are TRBV5-8 and TRBJ2-2; TRBD2 agrees at 7 bases. V lost 3 bases, J lost 5 bases, and 7 bases stayed unmatched. From germline, CDR1 is SGHTS and CDR2 YDEGEE. The CDR3 consists of 15 residues. In DNA, the CDR3 is TGTGCCAGCAGCTCGGGGAGGGCCTGGACCGGGGAGCTGTTTTTT. The encoded protein is CASSSGRAWTGELFF.

The CDR3 here is CASSDVGSYEQYF. As DNA, the CDR3 is TGTGCCAGCAGTGACGTGGGCTCCTACGAGCAGTACTTC. This chain uses TRBV25-1 with TRBJ2-7; no clear D gene. V lost 3 bases and J lost 0, with 6 bases in between. The CDR3 runs to 13 residues. Germline CDR1 is MGHDK and CDR2 is SYGVNS.

V and J are TRBV30 and TRBJ1-6, with D possibly TRBD1 on 5 matching bases. Germline CDR1 and CDR2: GTSNPN and SVGIG (reference sequence). Trimming cost V 4 bases and J 9 bases, with 13 bases left between them. This CDR3 contains 13 residues. As DNA, the CDR3 is TGTGCCTGGAATTCGCGCGGGGGTTCACCCCTCCACTTT. Translated: CAWNSRGGSPLHF.

The chain has TRBV30 and TRBJ2-1; TRBD1 aligns across 7 bases. In germline, CDR1 is GTSNPN, CDR2 SVGIG (reference sequence). This CDR3 is 13 amino acids long. The V segment lost 3 bases and the J segment 9 bases; nucleotides outside the gene matches: 8. The CDR3 loop is CAWSADRAPEQFF. The CDR3 bases are TGTGCCTGGAGCGCAGACAGGGCTCCTGAGCAGTTCTTC.

This clone has just a few counts. V is TRBV6-5 and J is TRBJ1-6; 8 bases match TRBD1. The CDR3 is 14 residues long. Germline lookup yields CDR1 MNHEY and CDR2 SVGAGI. The V and J ends lost 7 bases and 9 bases, in that order; junction bases with no gene match: 8. The CDR3 nucleotides read TGTGCCAGCACAAGGACAGGGACGGGTTCACCCCTCCACTTT. Its translation is CASTRTGTGSPLHF.